The rows below give T cell receptor beta chains drawn from one sample of a study of CD8 T cells in Susac syndrome. A single record per CDR3 protein comes from TCRdb applying MiXCR to the immunoSEQ multiplex PCR reads. The table shows more than 40,000 distinct CDR3 sequences, with 93% occurring only once. What was sequenced was CD8+ T cells from PBMCs. The source of these receptors is a human donor in good health. The CDR3 runs from the conserved cysteine through the conserved F or W. D genes are given only for firm matches. The size entry is marked missing in some rows and otherwise reads once, few, many or a size class.

CASSDRTGGWDEQYF	TGCGCCAGCAGCGATCGGACAGGGGGATGGGACGAGCAGTACTTC	TRBD1	TRBJ2-7	TRBV5-1	NA
CASSKGNNQPQHF	TGCGCCAGCAGTAAAGGGAACAATCAGCCCCAGCATTTT	NA	TRBJ1-5	TRBV23-1	NA
CASSHAGQGNQPQHF	TGCGCCAGCAGCCACGCGGGACAGGGGAATCAGCCCCAGCATTTT	TRBD1	TRBJ1-5	TRBV4-1	NA
CSADRQGVITSGPSTDTQYF	TGCAGTGCCGATCGACAGGGGGTGATAACTAGCGGGCCTAGCACAGATACGCAGTATTTT	NA	TRBJ2-3	TRBV20-1	NA
CASGTGSSYNEQFF	TGTGCCAGCGGAACCGGGAGCTCCTACAATGAGCAGTTCTTC	NA	TRBJ2-1	TRBV2	NA
CASSSNREGYTGELFF	TGTGCCAGCAGTTCGAACAGGGAGGGATACACCGGGGAGCTGTTTTTT	NA	TRBJ2-2	TRBV27	NA
CASSLANYGYTF	TGTGCCAGCAGCTTAGCGAACTATGGCTACACCTTC	NA	TRBJ1-2	TRBV7-9	NA
CASTGLSVNTGELFF	TGTGCCAGCACCGGACTCTCGGTGAACACCGGGGAGCTGTTTTTT	NA	TRBJ2-2	TRBV13	NA
CASSSRDRSTDTQYF	TGTGCCAGCAGTTCCCGGGACCGCAGCACAGATACGCAGTATTTT	NA	TRBJ2-3	TRBV6-2/TRBV6-3	NA
CASSPSGLAGDSYEQYF	TGTGCCAGCAGCCCGTCAGGACTAGCGGGAGATTCCTACGAGCAGTACTTC	TRBD2	TRBJ2-7	TRBV4-2	NA
CASSLSSSGVRAEQFF	TGCGCCAGCAGCTTGTCATCTAGCGGGGTCCGGGCGGAGCAGTTCTTC	TRBD2	TRBJ2-1	TRBV5-1	NA
CASSPISSLLAGGWNEQFF	TGTGCCAGCAGCCCCATTAGTTCACTACTAGCGGGAGGTTGGAATGAGCAGTTCTTC	TRBD2	TRBJ2-1	TRBV3-1	NA
CASSLSWASGAYNEQFF	TGTGCCAGCAGTTTATCGTGGGCTAGCGGGGCCTACAATGAGCAGTTCTTC	TRBD2	TRBJ2-1	TRBV27	NA
CASGALNTEAFF	TGTGCCAGCGGCGCATTGAACACTGAAGCTTTCTTT	NA	TRBJ1-1	TRBV6-6	NA
CASSLTGGVEQYF	TGTGCCAGCAGCTTGACAGGGGGGGTCGAGCAGTACTTC	TRBD1	TRBJ2-7	TRBV4-1	few
CASSLPTGVETDEKLFF	TGCGCCAGCAGCTTACCGACAGGGGTTGAGACGGATGAAAAACTGTTTTTT	TRBD1	TRBJ1-4	TRBV5-1	NA
CASSTPGLAGTFYEQYF	TGTGCCAGCAGTACCCCGGGACTAGCGGGAACCTTCTACGAGCAGTACTTC	TRBD2	TRBJ2-7	TRBV28	NA
CASSFRQMNTEAFF	TGTGCCAGCAGCTTCCGACAGATGAACACTGAAGCTTTCTTT	NA	TRBJ1-1	TRBV13	NA
CASSLGWLAENQETQYF	TGTGCCAGCAGCTTAGGGTGGCTAGCGGAAAACCAAGAGACCCAGTACTTC	TRBD2	TRBJ2-5	TRBV7-2	NA
CASSLPPPEEQYF	TGTGCCAGCAGCTTGCCCCCACCGGAGGAGCAGTACTTC	NA	TRBJ2-7	TRBV13	NA
CASNPGTDTQYF	TGTGCCAGCAACCCGGGGACAGATACGCAGTATTTT	NA	TRBJ2-3	TRBV28	NA
CASSPGGAAYEQYF	TGTGCCAGCAGCCCAGGGGGCGCCGCCTACGAGCAGTACTTC	TRBD1	TRBJ2-7	TRBV13	NA
CASSPAGSQGTGELFF	TGTGCCAGCAGCCCCGCCGGGAGTCAGGGCACCGGGGAGCTGTTTTTT	NA	TRBJ2-2	TRBV7-9	NA
CASSFGETVQETQYF	TGTGCCAGCAGCTTCGGCGAGACAGTCCAAGAGACCCAGTACTTC	NA	TRBJ2-5	TRBV7-8	NA
CASGRTGELFF	TGTGCCAGCGGCAGGACCGGGGAGCTGTTTTTT	NA	TRBJ2-2	TRBV12-3/TRBV12-4	NA
CASSPPGTGGAGYTF	TGTGCCAGCTCACCTCCCGGGACAGGGGGCGCCGGCTACACCTTC	TRBD1	TRBJ1-2	TRBV18	NA
CASSSRDYGYTF	TGTGCCAGCAGTTCTAGGGACTATGGCTACACCTTC	NA	TRBJ1-2	TRBV27	NA
CASSSRRTSSYNEQFF	TGTGCCAGCAGCTCGCGAAGGACTTCGAGCTACAATGAGCAGTTCTTC	NA	TRBJ2-1	TRBV13	once
CASSLQGARETQYF	TGTGCCAGCAGTCTACAGGGGGCGCGGGAGACCCAGTACTTC	TRBD1	TRBJ2-5	TRBV12-3/TRBV12-4	NA
CASSTLRLADEQYF	TGTGCCAGCAGCACCCTCAGACTAGCTGACGAGCAGTACTTC	TRBD2	TRBJ2-7	TRBV7-9	NA
CSAFLAGLNEQYF	TGCAGCGCCTTCCTAGCGGGACTAAACGAGCAGTACTTC	TRBD2	TRBJ2-7	TRBV29-1	NA
CSARGAGGREYDEQYF	TGCAGTGCTAGAGGGGCGGGAGGTCGAGAATACGACGAGCAGTACTTC	TRBD2	TRBJ2-7	TRBV20-1	NA
CASLHRRMATSNQPQHF	TGTGCCAGCCTTCACCGCAGGATGGCGACGAGCAATCAGCCCCAGCATTTT	NA	TRBJ1-5	TRBV27	NA
CASSIGVPSTDTQYF	TGTGCCAGTAGTATAGGAGTTCCTAGCACAGATACGCAGTATTTT	NA	TRBJ2-3	TRBV19	NA
CAEVGGIREQYF	TGTGCCGAAGTGGGGGGGATCAGGGAGCAGTACTTC	TRBD2	TRBJ2-7	TRBV10-3	once
CASRSGTSGNEQFF	TGTGCCAGCAGGTCCGGGACTAGCGGGAATGAGCAGTTCTTC	TRBD2	TRBJ2-1	TRBV2	NA
CASSLYTSGRGETQYF	TGTGCCAGCAGTTTATACACCAGCGGGAGGGGTGAGACCCAGTACTTC	TRBD2	TRBJ2-5	TRBV28	NA
CASSFSGPSYEQYF	TGTGCCAGCAGTTTTAGCGGGCCCTCCTACGAGCAGTACTTC	TRBD2	TRBJ2-7	TRBV12-3/TRBV12-4	NA
CAISSRERPEAFF	TGTGCCATCAGTTCCCGGGAAAGACCGGAAGCTTTCTTT	NA	TRBJ1-1	TRBV10-3	once
CATSETGGYGYTF	TGTGCCACCAGTGAAACAGGGGGCTATGGCTACACCTTC	TRBD1	TRBJ1-2	TRBV24-1	NA
CASSLDSQATNEKLFF	TGCGCCAGCAGCTTGGACAGTCAAGCAACTAATGAAAAACTGTTTTTT	NA	TRBJ1-4	TRBV5-1	NA
CASSDSGISTDTQYF	TGTGCCAGCTCGGACAGCGGGATTAGCACAGATACGCAGTATTTT	NA	TRBJ2-3	TRBV19	NA
CASSLRGEGYNEQFF	TGTGCCAGCAGTTTGAGGGGTGAGGGGTACAATGAGCAGTTCTTC	NA	TRBJ2-1	TRBV12-3/TRBV12-4	NA
CASSSAGGQETQYF	TGTGCCAGCAGTTCAGCGGGAGGCCAAGAGACCCAGTACTTC	TRBD2	TRBJ2-5	TRBV27	NA
CASSQRFQGHQPQHF	TGTGCCAGCAGCCAGCGGTTTCAGGGGCATCAGCCCCAGCATTTT	NA	TRBJ1-5	TRBV3-1	NA
CASSEFSGHWNNEQFF	TGCGCCAGCAGTGAGTTTTCCGGACACTGGAACAATGAGCAGTTCTTC	NA	TRBJ2-1	TRBV10-2	NA
CASSYLGTSADWETQYF	TGTGCCAGCAGTTACCTTGGGACTAGCGCTGATTGGGAGACCCAGTACTTC	TRBD2	TRBJ2-5	TRBV6-5	NA
CASSDGTGAYNEQFF	TGTGCCAGCAGTGATGGGACAGGGGCTTACAATGAGCAGTTCTTC	TRBD1	TRBJ2-1	TRBV6-4	NA